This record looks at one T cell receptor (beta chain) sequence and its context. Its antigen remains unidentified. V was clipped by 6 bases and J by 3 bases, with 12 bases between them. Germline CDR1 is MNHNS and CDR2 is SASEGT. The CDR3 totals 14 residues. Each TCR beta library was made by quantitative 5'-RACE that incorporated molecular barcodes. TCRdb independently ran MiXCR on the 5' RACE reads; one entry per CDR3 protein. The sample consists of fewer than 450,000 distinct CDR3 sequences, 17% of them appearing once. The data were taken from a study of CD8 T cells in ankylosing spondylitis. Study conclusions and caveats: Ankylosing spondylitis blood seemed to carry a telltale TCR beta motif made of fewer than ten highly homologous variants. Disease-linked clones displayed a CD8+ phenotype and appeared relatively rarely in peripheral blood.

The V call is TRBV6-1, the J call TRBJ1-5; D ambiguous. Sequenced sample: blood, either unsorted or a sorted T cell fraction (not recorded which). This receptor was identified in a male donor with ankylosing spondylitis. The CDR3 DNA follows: TGTGCCAGCAGCCCCCCAGGCGACAATCAGCCCCAGCATTTT. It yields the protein CASSPPGDNQPQHF.